This T cell receptor beta chain was obtained from a study of cytomegalovirus exposure and HLA in healthy donors. 60 Vbeta and 13 Jbeta primers were used in PCR. Here immunoSEQ multiplex PCR was the method, and the copy in TCRdb shows in-frame clones only, minus some. The table has 80,000 to 100,000 clones, around 80% seen once. The receptor was derived from a male donor in good health and CMV-seropositive. Sequencing was carried out using PBMCs.

CDR3 in amino acids: CASSPRGSYGYTF. The CDR3 nucleotides read TGTGCCAGCAGCCCAAGGGGGAGCTATGGCTACACCTTC. The rearrangement links TRBV27 to TRBJ1-2; D is perhaps TRBD1 (6 bases). CDR1 MNHEY and CDR2 SMNVEV come from the germline V gene (reference sequence). Trimming pared 6 bases from V and 4 bases from J, leaving 12 bases between. The CDR3 is made up of 13 amino acids.